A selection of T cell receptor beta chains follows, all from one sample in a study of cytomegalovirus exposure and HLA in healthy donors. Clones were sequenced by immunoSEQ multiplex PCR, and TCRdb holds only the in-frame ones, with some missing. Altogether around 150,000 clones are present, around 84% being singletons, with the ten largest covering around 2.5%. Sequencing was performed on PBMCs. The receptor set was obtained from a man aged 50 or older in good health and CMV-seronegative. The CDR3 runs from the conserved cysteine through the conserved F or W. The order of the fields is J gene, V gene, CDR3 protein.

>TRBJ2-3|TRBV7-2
CASRASTDTQYF
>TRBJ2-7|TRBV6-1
CASSLLQGPLGEQYF
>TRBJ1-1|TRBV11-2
CASSLGAGGMNTEAFF
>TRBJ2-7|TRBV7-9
CASSFGTEAYEQYF
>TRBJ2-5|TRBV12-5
CASGLGRQETQYF
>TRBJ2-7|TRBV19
CASSIVPQLAGGLYEQYF
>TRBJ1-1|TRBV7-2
CASSLAKLARTEAFF
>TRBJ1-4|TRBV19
CASSIFGTGNEKLFF
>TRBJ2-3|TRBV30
CAWNLAGGTDTQYF
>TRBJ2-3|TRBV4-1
CASSQSGDTDTQYF
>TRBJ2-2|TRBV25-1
CASSTPLGNTGELFF
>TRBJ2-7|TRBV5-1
CASSTGQGRYEQYF
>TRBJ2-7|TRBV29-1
CSVVSGLGQYF
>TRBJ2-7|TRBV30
CAWGTPYEQYF
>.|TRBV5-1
CASSLPTGAYEQYF
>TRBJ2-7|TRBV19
CASSTQGNEQYF
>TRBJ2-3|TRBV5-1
CASSLEQPTDTQYF
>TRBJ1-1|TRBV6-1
CASTRDRVQNTEAFF
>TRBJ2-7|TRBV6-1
CASSARSGVTAYEQYF
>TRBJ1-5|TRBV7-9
CASSSSGAGNQPQHF
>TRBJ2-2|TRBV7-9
CASRSGQGTTGELFF
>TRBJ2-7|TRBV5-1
CASSLSGDRDSYEQYF
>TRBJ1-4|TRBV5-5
CASSLGQGGGEKLFF
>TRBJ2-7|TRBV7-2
CASSGTANTYEQYF
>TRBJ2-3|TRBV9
CASSVTGMNTDTQYF
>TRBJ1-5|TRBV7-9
CASSVDGDQPQHF
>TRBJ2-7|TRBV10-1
CASSEATSGNSYEQYF
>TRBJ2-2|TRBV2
CASRIRTGGYTGELFF
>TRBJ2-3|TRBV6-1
CASSALRQGCHF
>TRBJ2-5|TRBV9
CASSPSAGGSGETQYF
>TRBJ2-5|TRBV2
CASSGRTGKETQYF
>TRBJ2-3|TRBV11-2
CASSSSGRATDTQYF
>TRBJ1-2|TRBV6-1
CASGQGTVYGYTF
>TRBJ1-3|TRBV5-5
CASSFRQGGNTIYF
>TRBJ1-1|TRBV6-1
CASSENQDTEAFF
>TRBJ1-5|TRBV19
CATTDRGQPQHF
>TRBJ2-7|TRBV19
CASSRTSGLYEQYF
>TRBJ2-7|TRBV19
CASRTGSLGEQYF
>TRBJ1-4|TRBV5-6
CASHPNWRGVRTNEKLFF
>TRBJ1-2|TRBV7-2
CASNWGGFSDGYTF
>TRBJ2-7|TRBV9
CASSPPGGTSSYEQYF
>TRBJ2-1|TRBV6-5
CASSRGLHEQFF
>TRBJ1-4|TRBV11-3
CASSSWTGADEKLFF
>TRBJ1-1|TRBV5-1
CASSARQGMNTEAFF
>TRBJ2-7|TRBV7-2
CASAGTGGSYEQYF
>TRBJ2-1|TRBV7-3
CASSSTGGLNEQFF
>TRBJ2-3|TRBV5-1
CASSLTSGRADTQYF
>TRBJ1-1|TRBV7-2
CASSLTGVVGNTEAFF
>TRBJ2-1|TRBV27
CASSRILAGREVYNEQFF
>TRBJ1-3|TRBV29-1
CSAGLSSGNTIYF
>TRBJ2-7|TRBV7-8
CASSLSQGESYEQYF
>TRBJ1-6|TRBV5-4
CASSSGLVPGSPLHF
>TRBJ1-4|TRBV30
CAWSPTGVNEKLFF
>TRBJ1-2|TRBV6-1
CASRIVGADYGYTF